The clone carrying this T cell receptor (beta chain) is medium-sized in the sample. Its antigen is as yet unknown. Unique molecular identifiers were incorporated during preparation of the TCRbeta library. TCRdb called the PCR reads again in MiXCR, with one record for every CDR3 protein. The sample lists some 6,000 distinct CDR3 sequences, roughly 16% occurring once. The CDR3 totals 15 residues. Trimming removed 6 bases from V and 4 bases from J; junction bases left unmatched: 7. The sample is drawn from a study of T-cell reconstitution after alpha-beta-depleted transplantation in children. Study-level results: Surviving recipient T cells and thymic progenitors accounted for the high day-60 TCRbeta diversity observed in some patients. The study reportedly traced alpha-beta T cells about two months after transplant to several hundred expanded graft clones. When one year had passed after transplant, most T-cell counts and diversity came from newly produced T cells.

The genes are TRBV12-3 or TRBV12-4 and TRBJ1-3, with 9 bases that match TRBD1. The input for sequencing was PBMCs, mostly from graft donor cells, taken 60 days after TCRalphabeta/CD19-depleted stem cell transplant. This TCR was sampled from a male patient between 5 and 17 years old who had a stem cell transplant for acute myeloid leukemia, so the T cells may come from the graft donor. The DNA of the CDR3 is TGTGCCAGCAGACCGAGTGGACAGGGGGGAAACACCATATATTTT. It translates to CASRPSGQGGNTIYF.